This T cell receptor beta chain was sequenced in a study of blood T cell repertoires in COVID-19. About the research overall: Acute-phase and convalescent COVID-19 samples originated in the United States, Italy and Spain. The cDNA or gDNA used as material had been derived from T cells, B-cell-depleted T cells, or PBMCs.

Original analysis: Scientists estimated how many nucleated cells there were by amplifying reference gene primers. TCRdb's table, derived via immunoSEQ multiplex PCR, lists solely in-frame clones and lacks some. V and J calls and clone size are copied from that table; D and trimming were computed from the DNA. Found here are tens of thousands of clones, about 80% of them singletons; the top ten hold 28%. CDR3 length: 18 amino acids. V lost 3 bases and J lost 0; bases outside the gene matches: 6. Germline V gene data show CDR1 as SGDLS and CDR2 as YYNGEE. This clone was detected many times. The sequence came from a human donor in a cohort sampled during active COVID-19. This chain uses TRBV9 with TRBJ2-6; TRBD1 matches at 10 bases. The sample taken for sequencing was peripheral blood. CDR3 bases: TGTGCCAGCAGCGCGAAGTGGACAGGGGGCTCTGGGGCCAACGTCCTGACTTTC. Translating gives CASSAKWTGGSGANVLTF.